This is a list of T cell receptor beta chains from one sample in a study of T cell responses to AZD1222 COVID-19 vaccine. Assay: immunoSEQ multiplex PCR; the TCRdb copy retains only in-frame clones and omits some. The sample records just under 85,000 clones, more than 75% being singletons. The source material was peripheral blood, sampled on day 0 of AZD1222 vaccination. The receptors derive from an adult in good health. CDR3s include the opening cysteine and the closing phenylalanine or tryptophan. D genes are given only for firm matches. Only part of the rows carry a size: once, few, many, or a class if the clone is expanded.

D gene	clone size	V gene	J gene	CDR3 DNA	CDR3 protein
-	-	TRBV4-1	TRBJ2-2	TGCGCCAGCAGCAGCATCGAGAACACCGGGGAGCTGTTTTTT	CASSSIENTGELFF
-	-	TRBV7-9	TRBJ1-4	TGTGCCAGCATACCGAATCTTGGGGGTCCGGATGAAAAACTGTTTTTT	CASIPNLGGPDEKLFF
-	once	TRBV29-1	TRBJ2-3	TGCAGCGTTGGGGGCGGTAGCACAGATACGCAGTATTTT	CSVGGGSTDTQYF
-	-	TRBV7-2	TRBJ1-1	TGTGCCAGCAGCCCGACAGTGAACACTGAAGCTTTCTTT	CASSPTVNTEAFF
-	-	TRBV15	TRBJ2-1	TGTGCCACCAGCAGAGATCCCGGGTCCTACAATGAGCAGTTCTTC	CATSRDPGSYNEQFF
TRBD1	-	TRBV5-5	TRBJ1-5	TGTGCCAGCAGCCCGGGTCGGCAGGGGGTTGACAATCAGCCCCAGCATTTT	CASSPGRQGVDNQPQHF
-	-	TRBV3-1/TRBV3-2	TRBJ2-7	TGTGCCAGCAGCCGAGCAAAAGAGCGGAGAACCTACGAGCAGTACTTC	CASSRAKERRTYEQYF
TRBD2	-	TRBV4-3	TRBJ2-5	TGCGCCAGCAGCCAAGGGCCCGGGACTACCGGAGAGACCCAGTACTTC	CASSQGPGTTGETQYF
-	-	TRBV15	TRBJ1-2	TGTGCCACCAGCAGAGATCTGGCTGCCAACTATGGCTACACCTTC	CATSRDLAANYGYTF
-	-	TRBV27	TRBJ1-4	TGTGCCAGCCGGCCCGGGGGTGGGGGCGAAAAACTGTTTTTT	CASRPGGGGEKLFF
-	-	TRBV9	TRBJ2-5	TGTGCCAGCAGCCCACGGGGGGCCGTCCAAGAGACCCAGTACTTC	CASSPRGAVQETQYF
TRBD1	-	TRBV6-6	TRBJ2-1	TGTGCCAGCAGAGACCCGGGACAGCAGATATACAATGAGCAGTTCTTC	CASRDPGQQIYNEQFF
-	-	TRBV7-2	TRBJ2-1	TGTGCCAGCAGCTTAGGTGTTGGCTCCTACAATGAGCAGTTCTTC	CASSLGVGSYNEQFF
TRBD2	-	TRBV25-1	TRBJ2-5	TGTGCCAGCAGTGCGGGAGGAGAGACCCAGTACTTC	CASSAGGETQYF
-	-	TRBV19	TRBJ1-6	TGTGCCAGCCAGGACTGGGGGGCTACTCGCTCCTATAATTCACCCCTCCACTTT	CASQDWGATRSYNSPLHF
TRBD1	-	TRBV6-4	TRBJ2-7	TGTGCCAGCCGGGTCGGGGGACAGGGGTGGGTTTGCGAGCAGTACTTC	CASRVGGQGWVCEQYF
TRBD2	-	TRBV9	TRBJ2-3	TGTGCCAGCAGCTCCAGACTAGCCTCCACAGATACGCAGTATTTT	CASSSRLASTDTQYF
-	-	TRBV7-9	TRBJ2-1	TGTGCCAGCAGCCCGGACGCGAACTCCTACAATGAGCAGTTCTTC	CASSPDANSYNEQFF
-	-	TRBV20-1	TRBJ1-2	TGCAGTGCTAGTTTAGTAGCAGCTAACTATGGCTACACCTTC	CSASLVAANYGYTF
TRBD2	-	TRBV4-2	TRBJ2-1	TGTGCCAGCAGCCAGGGATCTGCTAGCGGGAGGTCCTACAATGAGCAGTTCTTC	CASSQGSASGRSYNEQFF
-	-	TRBV28	TRBJ2-7	TGTGCCAGCAGGCAAACCCCGGGGGCTTGGGATTACGAGCAGTACTTC	CASRQTPGAWDYEQYF
-	-	TRBV28	TRBJ1-5	TGTGCCAGCAGGGGGGCGAGGCCTGATAATCAGCCCCAGCATTTT	CASRGARPDNQPQHF
-	-	TRBV7-9	TRBJ1-4	TGTGCCAGCAGTCCCCCGACGGTTGGGACTAATGAAAAACTGTTTTTT	CASSPPTVGTNEKLFF
-	-	TRBV7-6	TRBJ2-7	TGTGCCAGCAGCCCCGCAGGGATTAGTCCCTACGAGCAGTACTTC	CASSPAGISPYEQYF
TRBD2	-	TRBV7-9	TRBJ2-3	TGTGCCAGCAGCTTACTGGGGGCTAGCGGGCCAACCACAGATACGCAGTATTTT	CASSLLGASGPTTDTQYF
TRBD1	-	TRBV27	TRBJ1-2	TGTGCCAGCAGTCCCGACCGGGACAGGGACTATGGCTACACCTTC	CASSPDRDRDYGYTF
TRBD2	-	TRBV9	TRBJ2-3	TGTGCCAGCAGCGTGATTAGCGGGGCTCCGGGGGATACGCAGTATTTT	CASSVISGAPGDTQYF
-	-	TRBV6-1	TRBJ1-2	TGTGCCAGCAGTGCAATGGGATCGGGCAGTTTCGGTGGCTACACCTTC	CASSAMGSGSFGGYTF
TRBD1	-	TRBV5-1	TRBJ1-4	TGCGCCAGCAGCTTGGTGGGACAGGGTCCTGAAAAACTGTTTTTT	CASSLVGQGPEKLFF
TRBD1	-	TRBV11-2	TRBJ1-2	TGTGCCAGCAGCTCATACAGGGGCGACTATGGCTACACCTTC	CASSSYRGDYGYTF
-	-	TRBV6-6	TRBJ2-5	TGTGCCAGCAGTTACTTGTCAGACGAAGAGACCCAGTACTTC	CASSYLSDEETQYF
TRBD1	-	TRBV5-4	TRBJ1-2	TGTGCCAGCAGCCAGGGAAGACAGGGAAACTATGGCTACACCTTC	CASSQGRQGNYGYTF
-	once	TRBV27	TRBJ1-5	TGTGCCAGCAGTTTGGATGAGGATCAGCCCCAGCATTTT	CASSLDEDQPQHF
TRBD2	-	TRBV10-3	TRBJ2-3	TGTGCCATCAGTGAGGGGGGACTAGCTGGGGCCGATACGCAGTATTTT	CAISEGGLAGADTQYF
TRBD1	-	TRBV29-1	TRBJ2-7	TGCAGCGTTGGACAGGGCGCCAGTCAGTACTTC	CSVGQGASQYF
-	few	TRBV3-1/TRBV3-2	TRBJ1-4	TGTGCCAGCAGCCAAGGGGGCTGGGCGGGGCTGAATGAAAAACTGTTTTTT	CASSQGGWAGLNEKLFF
TRBD2	-	TRBV2	TRBJ2-3	TGTGCCAGCAGTGACTGGGTGCGGGGGGCAGATACGCAGTATTTT	CASSDWVRGADTQYF
TRBD1	-	TRBV27	TRBJ1-6	TGTGCCAGCAGCCCTACGACAGGGGTGGATTCACCCCTCCACTTT	CASSPTTGVDSPLHF
-	-	TRBV27	TRBJ2-2	TGTGCCAGCAGTCGGGCCGGACTGGGCGGGGAGCTGTTTTTT	CASSRAGLGGELFF
TRBD2	-	TRBV29-1	TRBJ2-3	TGCAGCGTTGACGGGCGGGGGAGCACAGATACGCAGTATTTT	CSVDGRGSTDTQYF
-	-	TRBV18	TRBJ1-5	TGTGCCAGCTCCCTAAGCCCCAGGGCAGTACAGCCCCAGCATTTT	CASSLSPRAVQPQHF
-	-	TRBV30	TRBJ2-3	TGTGCCTGGAATCGCGGGGACAGCACAGATACGCAGTATTTT	CAWNRGDSTDTQYF
-	-	TRBV5-4	TRBJ2-5	TGTGCCAGCAGCTTTCAACAGAGCCAAGAGACCCAGTACTTC	CASSFQQSQETQYF
-	-	TRBV19	TRBJ2-1	TGTGCCAGTACTAGGGCTAGCTTCTCCTACAATGAGCAGTTCTTC	CASTRASFSYNEQFF
TRBD2	-	TRBV5-1	TRBJ2-3	TGCGCCAGCAGCTTGGAGGGACTAGAAGGCGATACGCAGTATTTT	CASSLEGLEGDTQYF
-	-	TRBV28	TRBJ2-7	TGTGCCAGCAGATCGCTTGGCGTCGACAACAACTACGAGCAGTACTTC	CASRSLGVDNNYEQYF
-	-	TRBV12-3/TRBV12-4	TRBJ1-4	TGTGCCAGCACCCCTAACCTGGGGGTACGGCTGTTTTTT	CASTPNLGVRLFF
TRBD2	once	TRBV7-6	TRBJ2-3	TGTGCCAGCAGCCCTACTAGCGGCGGGGCAGATACGCAGTATTTT	CASSPTSGGADTQYF
-	-	TRBV7-2	TRBJ2-5	TGTGCCAGCAGCCCCCAGGTCGGGTCGGGAGAGACCCAGTACTTC	CASSPQVGSGETQYF
-	-	TRBV7-9	TRBJ2-3	TGTGCCAGCAGCTTTTTCGGCGGGGACACAGATACGCAGTATTTT	CASSFFGGDTDTQYF